These T cell receptor beta chains were read from a single sample in a study of OX40 agonist ivuxolimab in advanced cancers. Sequenced by immunoSEQ multiplex PCR; TCRdb stores in-frame clones only, minus some. The sample holds tens of thousands of clones; roughly 88% are singletons and the top ten take less than 0.35%. Source: CD4+ or CD8+ T cells sorted from blood, taken in a trial of the OX40 agonist ivuxolimab. The receptors derive from an adult with an advanced solid tumor such as melanoma, head and neck, liver or kidney cancer. Both conserved end residues are part of each CDR3. Size is stated for part of the rows, as once, few or many counts, or as a class when the clone is expanded.

abundance	v_gene	j_gene	CDR3aa
NA	TRBV19	TRBJ1-2	CASSMRQYGYTF
NA	TRBV6-6	TRBJ2-3	CASGAGASTDTQYF
NA	TRBV19	TRBJ1-2	CASSPPRSRSQYSYGYTF
NA	TRBV30	TRBJ2-7	CAWSVGVVGGAYEQYF
once	TRBV5-6	TRBJ2-1	CASSLGGGAYNEQFF
NA	TRBV7-2	TRBJ2-1	CASSRIAGTEQFF
NA	TRBV14	TRBJ2-7	CASSPVPGQGPSNYEQYF
NA	TRBV11-2	TRBJ1-4	CASSLRPNEKLFF
few	TRBV7-2	TRBJ1-1	CASSLLQGLGAFF
NA	TRBV7-2	TRBJ2-3	CASNRVYTDTQYF
NA	TRBV9	TRBJ2-1	CASSVGPDNEQFF
NA	TRBV12-2	TRBJ2-1	CASRFLLAGVNEQFF
NA	TRBV5-1	TRBJ2-1	CASSLAGLAGNYNEQFF
NA	TRBV28	TRBJ2-2	CATEGTGELFF
NA	TRBV6-5	TRBJ2-1	CASSYGGRGTDEQFF
NA	TRBV5-6	TRBJ2-7	CASSLAGTSGSYEQYF
NA	TRBV7-2	TRBJ2-7	CASRTSGLYEQYF
NA	TRBV28	TRBJ2-1	CASSSPGSYNEQFF
once	TRBV5-4	TRBJ2-5	CASSWRGEETQYF
NA	TRBV15	TRBJ2-7	CATSRVPRGTGEQYF
NA	TRBV7-8	TRBJ2-7	CASSLQGQGGEQYF
NA	TRBV6-5	TRBJ1-1	CASEVLGTEAFF